Sequencing of this TCR beta chain was carried out in a study of T cells in localized non-small cell lung cancer. Study observations and caveats: Heterogeneity within the tumor remains possible, as just one region underwent sequencing. Adjacent uninvolved lung tissue had the highest T cell clonality, exceeding tumor. Those with higher blood T cell density had longer overall survival. Adjacent lung exhibited a median of 57 among the 100 most abundant tumor clones.

Germline values: CDR1 SGHNT, CDR2 YENEEA. V gave up 4 bases and J gave up 9 bases; unmatched junction bases: 13. This CDR3 region has 15 residues. Assay used: immunoSEQ multiplex PCR; TCRdb lists only in-frame clones, some missing. The data show roughly 30,000 clones, around 94% seen once. Notes on this clone: Its antigen is not identified.

The chain combines TRBV11-3 with TRBJ2-3, with TRBD2 identical over 7 bases. This receptor was identified in a woman aged 35-75 years with stage I lung adenocarcinoma. Sequenced material: peripheral blood, taken before any cancer treatment. This CDR3 is CASSSTFSGVETQYF. The DNA of the CDR3 is TGTGCCAGCAGCTCCACTTTCAGCGGGGTCGAAACGCAGTATTTT.